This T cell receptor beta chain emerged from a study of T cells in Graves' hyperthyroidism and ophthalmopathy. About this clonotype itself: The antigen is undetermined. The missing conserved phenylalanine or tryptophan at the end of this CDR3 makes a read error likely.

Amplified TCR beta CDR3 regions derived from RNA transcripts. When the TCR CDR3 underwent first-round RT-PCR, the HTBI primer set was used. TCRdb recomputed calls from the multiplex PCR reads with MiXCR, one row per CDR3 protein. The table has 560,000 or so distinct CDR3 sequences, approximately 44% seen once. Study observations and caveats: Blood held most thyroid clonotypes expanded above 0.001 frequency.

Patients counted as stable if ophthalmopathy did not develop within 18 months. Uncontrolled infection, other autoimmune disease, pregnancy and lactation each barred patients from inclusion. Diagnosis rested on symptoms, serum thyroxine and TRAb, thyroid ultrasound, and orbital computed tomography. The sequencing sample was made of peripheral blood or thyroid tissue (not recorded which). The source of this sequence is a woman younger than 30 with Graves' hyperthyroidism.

CDR3 DNA sequence: TGTGCCACCAGCAGAGGTGGCTCCTATAATTCACCCCTCCACCTT. This codes for CATSRGGSYNSPLHL. The V call is TRBV15, the J call TRBJ1-6; unclear D gene. The germline CDR1 and CDR2 sequences are LNHNV and YYDKDF (reference sequence). There are 15 residues in the CDR3. Trimming shortened V by 1 base and J by 0 bases, and 4 bases separated the two germline ends.